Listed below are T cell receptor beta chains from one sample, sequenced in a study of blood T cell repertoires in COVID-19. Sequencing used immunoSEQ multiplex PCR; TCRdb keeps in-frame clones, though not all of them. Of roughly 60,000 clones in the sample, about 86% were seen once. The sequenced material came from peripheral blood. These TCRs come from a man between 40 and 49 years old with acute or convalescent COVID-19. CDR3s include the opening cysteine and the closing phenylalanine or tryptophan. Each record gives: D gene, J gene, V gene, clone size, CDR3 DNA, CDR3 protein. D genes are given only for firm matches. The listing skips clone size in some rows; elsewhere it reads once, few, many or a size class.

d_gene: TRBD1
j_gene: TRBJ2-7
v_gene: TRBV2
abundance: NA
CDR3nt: TGTGCCAGCAGTGATCAGCAGGGGGCGGCCGAGCAGTACTTC
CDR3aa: CASSDQQGAAEQYF

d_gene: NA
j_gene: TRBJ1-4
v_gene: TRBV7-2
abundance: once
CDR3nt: TGTGCCAGCAGCCCCCGAGCGGCCTCAACTAATGAAAAACTGTTTTTT
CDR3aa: CASSPRAASTNEKLFF

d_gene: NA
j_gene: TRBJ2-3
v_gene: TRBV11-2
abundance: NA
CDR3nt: TGTGCCAGCAGCTTAGATCTGCAGGGCCCCACAGATACGCAGTATTTT
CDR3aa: CASSLDLQGPTDTQYF

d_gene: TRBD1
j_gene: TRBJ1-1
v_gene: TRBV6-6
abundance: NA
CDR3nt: TGTGCCAGCGCGCTTACAGGGGGGAACACTGAAGCTTTCTTT
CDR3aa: CASALTGGNTEAFF

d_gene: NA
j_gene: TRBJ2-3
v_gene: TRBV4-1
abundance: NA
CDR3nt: TGCGCCAGCAGCCAAGGGCAGCAACTATTTTTGTATTTT
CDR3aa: CASSQGQQLFLYF

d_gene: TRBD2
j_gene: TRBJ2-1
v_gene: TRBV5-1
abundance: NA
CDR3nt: TGCGCCAGCAGCATAGGACTAGCGGGGGATGAGCAGTTCTTC
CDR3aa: CASSIGLAGDEQFF

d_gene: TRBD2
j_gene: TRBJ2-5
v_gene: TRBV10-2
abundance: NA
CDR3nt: TGCGCCAGCAGTGTTAGCGGGGGAATCCGGGAGACCCAGTACTTC
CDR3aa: CASSVSGGIRETQYF

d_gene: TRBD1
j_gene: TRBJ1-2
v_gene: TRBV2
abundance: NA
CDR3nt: TGTGCCAGCATGATGGACAGGGGTAACTATGGCTACACCTTC
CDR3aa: CASMMDRGNYGYTF

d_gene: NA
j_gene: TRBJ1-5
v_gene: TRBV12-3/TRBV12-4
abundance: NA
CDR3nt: TGTGCCAGCAGCCGGGGGTATAATCAGCCCCAGCATTTT
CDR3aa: CASSRGYNQPQHF

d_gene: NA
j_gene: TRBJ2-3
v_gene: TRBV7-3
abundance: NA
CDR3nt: TGTGCCAGCAGCTCGTCCACAGATACGCAGTATTTT
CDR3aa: CASSSSTDTQYF

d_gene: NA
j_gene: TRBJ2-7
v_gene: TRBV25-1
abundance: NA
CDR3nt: TGTGCCAGCAAGGGGGGGGCAGAGGGGCTGCAGTACTTC
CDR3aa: CASKGGAEGLQYF

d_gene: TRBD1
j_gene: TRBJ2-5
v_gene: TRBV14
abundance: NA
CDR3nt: TGTGCCAGCAGCCAGACAGGGTCAGGGGAGACCCAGTACTTC
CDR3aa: CASSQTGSGETQYF

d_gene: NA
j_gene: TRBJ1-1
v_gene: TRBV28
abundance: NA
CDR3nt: TGTGCCAGCAGTTTTTTGCTTCGGCGCGGCTCCCGAGCTTTCTTT
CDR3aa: CASSFLLRRGSRAFF

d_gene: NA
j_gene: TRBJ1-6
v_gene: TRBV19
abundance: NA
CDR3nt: TGTGCCAGTAGTATAGGACAGGAGTATAATTCACCCCTCCACTTT
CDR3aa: CASSIGQEYNSPLHF

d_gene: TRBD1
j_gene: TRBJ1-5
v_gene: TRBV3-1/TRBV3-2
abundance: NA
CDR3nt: TGTGCCAGCAGCCACGCCAGGGGGCCGGGGCAGCCCCAGCATTTT
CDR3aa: CASSHARGPGQPQHF

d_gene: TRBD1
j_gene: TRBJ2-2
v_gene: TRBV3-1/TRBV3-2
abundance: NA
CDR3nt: TGTGCCAGCAGCCAGACAGGGTCGTCCGGGGAGCTGTTTTTT
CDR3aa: CASSQTGSSGELFF

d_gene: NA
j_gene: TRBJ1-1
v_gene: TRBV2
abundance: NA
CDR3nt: TGTGCCAGCAGTGGGAATACAGGGAGGGACACTGAAGCTTTCTTT
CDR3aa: CASSGNTGRDTEAFF

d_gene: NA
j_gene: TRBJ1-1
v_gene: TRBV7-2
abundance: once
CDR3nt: TGTGCCAGCAGCCTGACGGGGTACACTGAAGCTTTCTTT
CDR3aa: CASSLTGYTEAFF

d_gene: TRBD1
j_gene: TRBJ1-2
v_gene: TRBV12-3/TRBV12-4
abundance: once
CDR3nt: TGTGCCAGCAGTACCGGGACAGGCTATGGCTACACCTTC
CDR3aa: CASSTGTGYGYTF

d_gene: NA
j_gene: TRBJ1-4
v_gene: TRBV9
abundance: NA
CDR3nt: TGTGCCAGCAGCGTAGACGCGGGCGAAAAACTGTTTTTT
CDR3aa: CASSVDAGEKLFF